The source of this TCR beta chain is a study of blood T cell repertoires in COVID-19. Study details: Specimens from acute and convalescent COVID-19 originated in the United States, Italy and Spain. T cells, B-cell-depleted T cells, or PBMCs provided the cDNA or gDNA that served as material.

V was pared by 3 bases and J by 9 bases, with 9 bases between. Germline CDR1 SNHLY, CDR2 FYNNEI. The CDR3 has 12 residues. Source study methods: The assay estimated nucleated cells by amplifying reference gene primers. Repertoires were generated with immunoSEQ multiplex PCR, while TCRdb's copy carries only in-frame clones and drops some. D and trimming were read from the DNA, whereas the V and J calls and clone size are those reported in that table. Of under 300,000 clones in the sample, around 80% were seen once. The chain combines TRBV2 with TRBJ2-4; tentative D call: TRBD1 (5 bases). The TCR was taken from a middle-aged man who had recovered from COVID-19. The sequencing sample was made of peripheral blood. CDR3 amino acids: CASSDTGSIQYF. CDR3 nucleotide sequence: TGTGCCAGCAGTGATACAGGAAGCATTCAGTACTTC.